This T cell receptor beta chain originates from a study of Ad26.COV2.S vaccination and SARS-CoV-2 variants. Trimming removed 0 bases at V and 5 bases at J, with 5 bases between. This CDR3 region has 12 residues. The protocol was immunoSEQ multiplex PCR, while the TCRdb copy is restricted to in-frame clones and leaves out a portion. The repertoire holds under 500,000 clones, with over 80% as singletons. Of note for this clone: Its antigen remains unidentified.

Study findings and constraints: TCR breadth and depth analyses may have underestimated total T cell responses. Similar non-spike TCR breadth was observed in recipients of vaccine and of placebo. Following vaccination, spike-specific CD8+ and CD4+ T cell responses reportedly exhibited substantial breadth.

Treatment indicated: approximately 18 received Ad26.COV2.S at low or high dose, single or two shots; 5 received placebo; per-sample allocation not given. Sampling occurred on day 63 after the first vaccine or placebo injection. The J gene is TRBJ2-7, the V gene TRBV12-3 or TRBV12-4; no reliable D call. Sequences were derived from peripheral blood, sampled in a trial of Ad26.COV2.S vaccine versus placebo. This receptor was obtained from a person between 18 and 60 years old who received the Ad26.COV2.S COVID-19 vaccine or a placebo. Here the CDR3 DNA reads TGTGCCAGCAGTTTAGCGCTGGACGAGCAGTACTTC. Its translation is CASSLALDEQYF.